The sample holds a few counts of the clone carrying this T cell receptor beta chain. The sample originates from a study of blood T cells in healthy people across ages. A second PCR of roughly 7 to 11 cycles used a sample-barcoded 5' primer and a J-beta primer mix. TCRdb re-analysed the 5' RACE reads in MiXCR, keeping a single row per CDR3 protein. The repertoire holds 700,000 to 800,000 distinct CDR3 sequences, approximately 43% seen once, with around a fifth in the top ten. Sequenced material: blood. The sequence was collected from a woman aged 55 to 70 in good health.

The CDR3 DNA reads TGTGCCAGCAGCGTAGTTAGAACGGATACGCAGTATTTT. This gives the protein CASSVVRTDTQYF. The chain recombines TRBV9 with TRBJ2-3; D gene uncertain. This CDR3 has 13 amino acids. Germline V gene sequence: CDR1 SGDLS, CDR2 YYNGEE. V was trimmed by 0 bases and J by 6 bases, leaving 8 bases between them.